The next 25 T cell receptor beta chains were all read from a single sample in a study of shared clonotypes between healthy human individuals. Some clones are missing from TCRdb's copy, which holds only in-frame ones; the method was immunoSEQ multiplex PCR. Here the sample spans 800,000 to 950,000 clones, roughly 96% being singletons. Selected positively for CCR7 and CD45RO-negative, naive CD8 cells excluded terminally differentiated effector memory CD45RA+ cells. The sequencing sample was made of naive CD8+ T cells sorted from blood. The source is a man aged 30-40 years in good health.

The chain employs TRBV7-6 and TRBJ2-1, with 9 bases aligning to TRBD2. With 3 bases clipped from V and 7 bases from J, the junction kept 7 bases outside the gene matches. CDR3 length: 15 residues. Germline lookup yields CDR1 SGHVS and CDR2 FNYEAQ. CDR3 in DNA: TGTGCCAGCAGCTTTATCACTAGCGGGCGTAATGAGCAGTTCTTC. Translated, it gives CASSFITSGRNEQFF.

The chain links TRBV6-5 to TRBJ2-7; D not certain. Germline V lookup: CDR1 MNHEY, CDR2 SVGAGI. V lost 2 bases and J 0 bases, leaving 5 bases between the germline ends. The length of the CDR3 is 13 residues. DNA for the CDR3: TGTGCCAGCAGTTACGCGAGCTCCTACGAGCAGTACTTC. It yields the protein CASSYASSYEQYF.

The rearrangement links TRBV29-1 to TRBJ2-1, with D tentatively TRBD1 (5 bases). This CDR3 contains 11 residues. Per the germline V gene, CDR1 is SQVTM and CDR2 is ANQGSEA. V lost 3 bases and J lost 9, with 9 bases in between. The CDR3 nucleotides are TGCAGCGTTGACAGGGTGGGTGAGCAGTTCTTC. Translation gives CSVDRVGEQFF.

The genes are TRBV9 and TRBJ2-1; 13 bases are a match to TRBD2. The V and J ends lost 1 base and 1 base, in that order; junction bases with no gene match: 8. The CDR3 spans 19 residues. Germline CDR1 and CDR2: SGDLS and YYNGEE. The DNA of the CDR3 is TGTGCCAGCAGCGTAAGTGGACTAGCGGGAGAATGGTCCTACAATGAGCAGTTCTTC. Encoded protein: CASSVSGLAGEWSYNEQFF.

The chain carries TRBV9 and TRBJ2-1; a possible D gene is TRBD1 (5 bases). The CDR3 totals 14 residues. Trimming left V 4 bases short and J 8 bases short, with 16 bases between. CDR1 is SGDLS and CDR2 is YYNGEE in the germline V gene. The CDR3 sequence: CASSPEEPRDEQFF. The CDR3 nucleotides read TGTGCCAGCAGCCCAGAGGAGCCCAGGGATGAGCAGTTCTTC.

In its sample, this clone was seen once. The CDR3 spells CAWEGSSYEQYF. CDR3 nucleotide sequence: TGTGCCTGGGAGGGTAGCTCCTACGAGCAGTACTTC. The chain has TRBV30 and TRBJ2-7, with a possible D match to TRBD2 (5 bases). There are 12 residues in the CDR3. V lost 5 bases and J lost 0, with 8 bases in between. Germline V gene data show CDR1 as GTSNPN and CDR2 as SVGIG (reference sequence).

Written as DNA, the CDR3 is TGCAGCGTTGAAGATACAGGGGAGAACACTGAAGCTTTCTTT. Its translation: CSVEDTGENTEAFF. V is TRBV29-1 and J is TRBJ1-1; 7 bases agree with TRBD1. The CDR3 length is 14 residues. Germline assignment: CDR1 SQVTM and CDR2 ANQGSEA. V gave up 0 bases and J gave up 1 base; unmatched junction bases: 2.

Notes on this clone: The same CDR3 also results from other DNA sequences found in this sample. The chain has TRBV5-1 and TRBJ2-7, with a possible D match to TRBD2 (6 bases). V was trimmed by 0 bases and J by 4 bases, leaving 11 bases between them. Germline lookup yields CDR1 SGHRS and CDR2 YFSETQ. This CDR3 region has 14 residues. This CDR3 reads CASSLVPGGYEQYF. In DNA form, the CDR3 reads TGCGCCAGCAGCTTGGTCCCCGGGGGATACGAGCAGTACTTC.

Concerning this clone itself: This same CDR3 is encoded by further DNA sequences in the sample. The V and J genes are TRBV27 and TRBJ2-3, with 9 bases identical to TRBD1. In germline, CDR1 is MNHEY, CDR2 SMNVEV (reference sequence). This CDR3 comprises 15 residues. J gave up 3 bases and V 6 bases, and 7 bases lay outside the gene matches. In nucleotides, the CDR3 is TGTGCCAGCAGAAACCGGGACAGGGTGACAGATACGCAGTATTTT. Encoded protein: CASRNRDRVTDTQYF.

The count of this clone is one. V usage is TRBV11-1 and J usage is TRBJ1-5; D is uncertain. V lost 3 bases, J lost 5 bases, and 17 bases lay in between. CDR3 length: 16 residues. Germline CDR1 SGHAT, CDR2 FQDESV (reference sequence). The CDR3 sequence: CASSFLDWTLDQPQHF. Here the CDR3 DNA reads TGTGCCAGCAGCTTTCTCGACTGGACCCTAGATCAGCCCCAGCATTTT. The full variable domain, rest sourced from reference TRBV11-1 and TRBJ1-5, is EAEVAQSPRYKITEKSQAVAFWCDPISGHATLYWYRQILGQGPELLVQFQDESVVDDSQLPKDRFSAERLKGVDSTLKIQPAELGDSAMYLCASSFLDWTLDQPQHFGDGTRLSIL.

The chain links TRBV7-2 to TRBJ2-3; D may match TRBD1 or TRBD2 (5 bases each). V was pared by 4 bases and J by 6 bases, with 5 bases between. CDR3 length: 11 amino acids. Germline values: CDR1 SGHTA, CDR2 FQGNSA. CDR3 bases: TGTGCCAGCAGCTGGGGGGATACGCAGTATTTT. Encoded protein: CASSWGDTQYF.

This clone appeared a single time. This chain uses TRBV19 with TRBJ2-2; D perhaps matches TRBD1 (6 bases). Trimming removed 4 bases at V and 4 bases at J, with 10 bases between. Germline CDR1 reads LNHDA; CDR2 reads SQIVND (reference sequence). CDR3 length equals 14 residues. CDR3 in amino acids: CASSNRVGTGELFF. The CDR3 DNA follows: TGTGCCAGTAGTAACAGGGTAGGCACCGGGGAGCTGTTTTTT.

The CDR3 nucleotides read TGTGCCAGCAGCCGCGGGGGTAGCGGGAGGGAGGATACGCAGTATTTT. Translation: CASSRGGSGREDTQYF. The chain couples TRBV9 to TRBJ2-3; 11 bases map to TRBD2. Germline CDR1 is SGDLS and CDR2 is YYNGEE. The CDR3 consists of 16 residues. V lost 4 bases, J lost 6 bases, and 10 bases stayed unmatched.

This clone occurred once. The chain has TRBV18 and TRBJ2-7; 8 bases agree with TRBD1. Trimming cost V 4 bases and J 0 bases; bases outside gene matches: 8. CDR1 and CDR2 from the germline V gene are KGHSH and LQKENI. The CDR3 loop spans 16 amino acids. CDR3 amino acids: CASSQDRGPPSYEQYF. The DNA of the CDR3 is TGTGCCAGCTCACAAGACAGGGGACCACCCTCCTACGAGCAGTACTTC. The full variable domain, its missing parts supplied by reference TRBV18 and TRBJ2-7, is NAGVMQNPRHLVRRRGQEARLRCSPMKGHSHVYWYRQLPEEGLKFMVYLQKENIIDESGMPKERFSAEFPKEGPSILRIQQVVRGDSAAYFCASSQDRGPPSYEQYFGPGTRLTVT.

The chain employs TRBV21-1 and TRBJ2-2; TRBD1 was called by the table and not checked on the DNA. TRBV21-1 corresponds to a pseudogene. This CDR3 contains 14 residues. The chain's CDR3 is CASNRQGPTGELFF. In DNA form, the CDR3 reads TGTGCCAGCAACCGACAGGGACCAACCGGGGAGCTGTTTTTT.

The CDR3 loop is CASSQDVEQYF. Here the CDR3 DNA reads TGCGCCAGCAGCCAAGACGTCGAGCAGTACTTC. The chain couples TRBV4-1 to TRBJ2-7; D is uncertain. Germline V CDR1 and CDR2: MGHRA, YSYEKL. The V gene lost 0 bases and the J gene lost 6 bases, with 3 bases spanning the gap. This CDR3 is 11 amino acids long.

The genes are TRBV11-2 and TRBJ2-2; D remains ambiguous. The germline V gene has CDR1 SGHAT and CDR2 FQNNGV. V was trimmed by 0 bases and J by 2 bases, leaving 7 bases between them. The CDR3 is made up of 15 amino acids. CDR3 sequence: CASSLDLSNTGELFF. The DNA for the CDR3 is TGTGCCAGCAGCTTAGATCTCTCTAACACCGGGGAGCTGTTTTTT.

This chain connects TRBV2 to TRBJ2-7; no clear D gene. Germline V gene data show CDR1 as SNHLY and CDR2 as FYNNEI. Deletions cut 6 bases from V and 3 bases from J, with 6 bases between. CDR3 length: 11 amino acids. CDR3 in DNA: TGTGCCAGCAGCCGAATCTACGAGCAGTACTTC. This translates into CASSRIYEQYF.

The genes are TRBV4-1 and TRBJ1-2, with 7 bases fitting TRBD1. J lost 4 bases, V lost 0 bases, and 11 bases had no gene match. This CDR3 contains 17 residues. Germline lookup yields CDR1 MGHRA and CDR2 YSYEKL. CDR3 nucleotide sequence: TGCGCCAGCAGCCAAGAACCAACAGGGGTGGGAGGCTATGGCTACACCTTC. It yields the protein CASSQEPTGVGGYGYTF.

This chain connects TRBV4-3 to TRBJ2-3, with 10 nucleotides matching TRBD2. The germline gives CDR1 LGHNA, CDR2 YSLEER. With 3 bases clipped from V and 3 bases from J, the junction kept 6 bases outside the gene matches. The CDR3 extends over 16 amino acids. The CDR3 reads CASSHQFSGRTDTQYF. In DNA, the CDR3 is TGCGCCAGCAGCCACCAATTTAGCGGGAGGACAGATACGCAGTATTTT.

In nucleotides, the CDR3 is TGTGCCAGCAGTACAGGGAACACTGAAGCTTTCTTT. Its translation: CASSTGNTEAFF. The chain couples TRBV6-5 to TRBJ1-1; tentatively, D is TRBD1 (5 bases). Trimming left V 5 bases short and J 1 base short, with 5 bases between. In germline, CDR1 is MNHEY, CDR2 SVGAGI. The CDR3 spans 12 residues.

CDR3 coding DNA: TGTGCCAGCTATGACCGGGACAGGACCTACAATGAGCAGTTCTTC. Its translation is CASYDRDRTYNEQFF. The chain couples TRBV6-1 to TRBJ2-1; 8 positions agree with TRBD1. The V gene end was trimmed by 8 bases and the J gene end by 2 bases; junction bases not matched to a gene: 8. Per the germline V gene, CDR1 is MNHNS and CDR2 is SASEGT. This CDR3 has 15 residues.

This rearrangement joins TRBV4-1 to TRBJ2-1, with D maybe TRBD2 (6 bases). V was trimmed by 2 bases and J by 1 base, leaving 12 bases between them. Germline V gives CDR1 MGHRA, CDR2 YSYEKL. The CDR3 totals 16 residues. The DNA for the CDR3 is TGCGCCAGCAGCCAAAGCGGGCAGATATCCTACAATGAGCAGTTCTTC. Protein: CASSQSGQISYNEQFF.

The chain is built from TRBV7-8 and TRBJ2-7, with TRBD1 matching over 10 bases. This CDR3 is built from 15 residues. CDR1 and CDR2 (germline): SGHVS, FQNEAQ. Germline trimming cut 6 bases from V and 2 bases from J; bases unmatched to any gene: 7. The CDR3 nucleotides are TGTGCCAGCAGATCCGGGACAGGGGTTCCCTACGAGCAGTACTTC. It specifies CASRSGTGVPYEQYF.

V and J are TRBV5-1 and TRBJ1-2, with D unclear. The V end lost 5 bases, the J end lost 1 base, and 15 bases lay between the germline ends. The germline gives CDR1 SGHRS, CDR2 YFSETQ. This CDR3 has 15 amino acids. CDR3 region: CASSLEAPLNYGYTF. In DNA form, the CDR3 reads TGCGCCAGCAGTCTCGAGGCCCCACTTAACTATGGCTACACCTTC.